The source of this T cell receptor (beta chain) is a study of blood T cell repertoires in COVID-19. Background on the study: Spain, Italy and the United States supplied samples that represented acute and convalescent COVID-19. From T cells, B-cell-depleted T cells, or PBMCs came the material, which was cDNA or gDNA.

Per the authors' pipeline: Reference gene primer amplification in the assay estimated nucleated cell counts. Profiled with immunoSEQ multiplex PCR; TCRdb holds only in-frame clones, not every one. V and J calls and clone size are copied from that table; D and trimming were computed from the DNA. The sample records roughly 97,000 clones, approximately 82% being singletons. Germline V CDR1 and CDR2: SGDLS, YYNGEE. CDR3 length: 14 amino acids. J lost 2 bases, V lost 3 bases, and 4 bases had no gene match. V is TRBV9 and J is TRBJ1-2; 7 bases fit TRBD1. Sequencing input: peripheral blood. The TCR sequence derives from a man aged 70 or older with acute or convalescent COVID-19. The CDR3 sequence is CASSGGTENYGYTF. The CDR3 DNA sequence: TGTGCCAGCAGCGGGGGGACAGAGAACTATGGCTACACCTTC.